This T cell receptor (beta chain) was identified in a study of cytomegalovirus exposure and HLA in healthy donors. The study, taken as a whole, reports: Three of the chains that were CMV-associated were confirmed in vitro to be specific for CMV antigens. Overall, approximately 180 TCR beta chains were annotated as cytomegalovirus-associated.

Measured with immunoSEQ multiplex PCR; TCRdb has only the in-frame clones, and not every one. Among approximately 54,000 clones listed, approximately 89% were seen once. CDR3 length equals 13 residues. Germline V gene lookup returns CDR1 SGHDN and CDR2 FVKESK. V lost 0 bases, J lost 5 bases, and 8 bases lay in between. Comments on this clone: Antigen: not known.

The sequence derives from a woman under 30 in good health and CMV-seropositive. Input material: PBMCs. The chain uses TRBV14 and TRBJ2-7; a possible D gene is TRBD1 (5 bases). The CDR3 here is CASSQDWGHEQYF. CDR3 DNA: TGTGCCAGCAGCCAAGATTGGGGCCACGAGCAGTACTTC.